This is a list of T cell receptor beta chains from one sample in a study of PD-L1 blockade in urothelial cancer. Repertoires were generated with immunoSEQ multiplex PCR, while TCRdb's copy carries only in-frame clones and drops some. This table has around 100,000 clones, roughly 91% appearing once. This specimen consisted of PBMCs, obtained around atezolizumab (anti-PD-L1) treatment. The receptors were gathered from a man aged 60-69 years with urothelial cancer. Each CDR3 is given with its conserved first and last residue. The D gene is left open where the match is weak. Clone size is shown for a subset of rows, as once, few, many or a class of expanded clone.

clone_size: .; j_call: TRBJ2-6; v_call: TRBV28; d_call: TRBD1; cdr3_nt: TGTGCCAGCAGTGGGGCGACAGGGAGAAGAACGCACTCTGGGGCCAACGTCCTGACTTTC; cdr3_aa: CASSGATGRRTHSGANVLTF
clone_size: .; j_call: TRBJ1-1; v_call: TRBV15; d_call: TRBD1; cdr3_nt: TGTGCCACCAGCACCATCCCCGGGGACAGAAACACTGAAGCTTTCTTT; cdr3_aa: CATSTIPGDRNTEAFF
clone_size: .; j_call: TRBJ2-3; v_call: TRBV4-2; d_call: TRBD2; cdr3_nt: TGTGCCAGCAGCCAAGATGAGGCTAGCGGGAGGGGGGATACGCAGTATTTT; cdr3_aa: CASSQDEASGRGDTQYF
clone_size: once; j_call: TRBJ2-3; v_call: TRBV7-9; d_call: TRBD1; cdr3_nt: TGTGCCAGCAGCTCCGGGACAGATTTCACAGATACGCAGTATTTT; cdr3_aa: CASSSGTDFTDTQYF
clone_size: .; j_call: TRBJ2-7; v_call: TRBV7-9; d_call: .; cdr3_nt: TGTGCCAGCAGCCTCGGGTCCTACGAGCAGTACTTC; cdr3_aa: CASSLGSYEQYF
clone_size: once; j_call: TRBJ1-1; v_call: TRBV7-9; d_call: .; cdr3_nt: TGTGCCAGCAGCCCCTATAGACAGATAATGAACACTGAAGCTTTCTTT; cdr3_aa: CASSPYRQIMNTEAFF
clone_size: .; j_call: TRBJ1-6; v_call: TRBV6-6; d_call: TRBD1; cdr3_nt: TGTGCCAGCAGTTCCTGGACAGGGGGCGATTCACCCCTCCACTTT; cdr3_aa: CASSSWTGGDSPLHF
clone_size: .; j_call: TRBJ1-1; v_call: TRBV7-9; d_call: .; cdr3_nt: TGTGCCAGCAGCTTAACCCTAAACACTGAAGCTTTCTTT; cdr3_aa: CASSLTLNTEAFF
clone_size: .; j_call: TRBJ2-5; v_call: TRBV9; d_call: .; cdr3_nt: TGTGCCAGCAGCGGGAGTGAGACCCAGTACTTC; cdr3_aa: CASSGSETQYF
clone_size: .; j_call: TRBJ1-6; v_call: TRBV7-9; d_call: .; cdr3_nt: TGTGCCAGCAGCTTAGCCGCGAGGGCTGCACCCCTCCACTTT; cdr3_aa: CASSLAARAAPLHF
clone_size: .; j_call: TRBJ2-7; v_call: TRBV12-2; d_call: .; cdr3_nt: TGTGCAAGTCGCCAATCGACAGGGGCCTACGAGCAGTACTTC; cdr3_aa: CASRQSTGAYEQYF
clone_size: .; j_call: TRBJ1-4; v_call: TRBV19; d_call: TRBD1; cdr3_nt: TGTGCCAGTAGTTTCGACAGGGTAGGCGAAAAACTGTTTTTT; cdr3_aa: CASSFDRVGEKLFF
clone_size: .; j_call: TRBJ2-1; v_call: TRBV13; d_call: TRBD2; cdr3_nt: TGTGCCAGCAGCCCGACTAGCGGGGGCCGCACGTTCTTC; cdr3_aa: CASSPTSGGRTFF
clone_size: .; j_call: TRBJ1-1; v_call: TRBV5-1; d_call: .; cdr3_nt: TGCGCCAGCAGCCGATGGACAGAAACCGGGGAGGCTTTCTTT; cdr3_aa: CASSRWTETGEAFF
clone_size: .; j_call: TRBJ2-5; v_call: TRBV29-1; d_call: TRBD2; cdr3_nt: TGCAGCGCTGTCCTACTAGCGGGGAAAGAGACCCAGTACTTC; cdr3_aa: CSAVLLAGKETQYF
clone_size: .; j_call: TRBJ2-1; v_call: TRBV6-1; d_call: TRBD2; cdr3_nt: TGTGCCAGCAGTGAACCCCCGGGACTAGCGGGGGGGCCATCACCCGGTGAGCAGTTCTTC; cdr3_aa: CASSEPPGLAGGPSPGEQFF
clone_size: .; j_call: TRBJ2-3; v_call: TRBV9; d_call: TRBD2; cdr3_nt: TGTGCCAGCAGCTCGGGGGGGCTAGCGACGGTAAATACGCAGTATTTT; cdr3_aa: CASSSGGLATVNTQYF
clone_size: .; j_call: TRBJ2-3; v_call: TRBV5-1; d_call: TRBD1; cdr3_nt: TGCGCCAGCAGCCCCCTGCAGGGGGCGCATACGCAGTATTTT; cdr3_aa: CASSPLQGAHTQYF
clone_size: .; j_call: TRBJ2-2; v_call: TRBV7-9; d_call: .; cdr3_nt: TGTGCCAGCAGCTTAGCGTCAAGAACGGACATGAACACCGGGGAGCTGTTTTTT; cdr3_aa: CASSLASRTDMNTGELFF
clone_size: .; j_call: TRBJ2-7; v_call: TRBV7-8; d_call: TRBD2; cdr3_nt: TGTGCCAGCAGCTTAGCGGCGCTAGCGGGGAACTACGAGCAGTACTTC; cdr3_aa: CASSLAALAGNYEQYF
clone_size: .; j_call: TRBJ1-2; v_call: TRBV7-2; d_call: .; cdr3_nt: TGTGCCAGCAGCCCAGGAGGCGGGTATGGCTACACCTTC; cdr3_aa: CASSPGGGYGYTF
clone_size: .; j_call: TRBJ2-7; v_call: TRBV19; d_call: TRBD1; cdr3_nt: TGTGCCAGTACCCCAAGACAGGGTGGCTACGAGCAGTACTTC; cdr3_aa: CASTPRQGGYEQYF
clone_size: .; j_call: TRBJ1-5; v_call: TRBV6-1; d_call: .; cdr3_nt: TGTGCCAGCAGTGAAGAGGCAGACTATAGCAATCAGCCCCAGCATTTT; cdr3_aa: CASSEEADYSNQPQHF
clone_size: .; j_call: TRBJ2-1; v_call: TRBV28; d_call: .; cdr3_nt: TGTGCCAGCAGTTCAGGCGGCCCGGGGAACAATGAGCAGTTCTTC; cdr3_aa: CASSSGGPGNNEQFF
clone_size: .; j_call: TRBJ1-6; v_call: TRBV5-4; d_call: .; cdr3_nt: TGTGCCAGCAGCTTGGGAGCCCGGGGCTCCTATAATTCACCCCTCCACTTT; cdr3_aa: CASSLGARGSYNSPLHF
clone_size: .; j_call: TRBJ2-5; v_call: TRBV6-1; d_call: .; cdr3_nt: TGTGCCAGCAGTGATCGAGGGATACCGACCCAGTACTTC; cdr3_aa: CASSDRGIPTQYF
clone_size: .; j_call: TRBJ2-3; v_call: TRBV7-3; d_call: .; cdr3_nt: TGTGCCAGCAGCTCTACAGATACGCAGTATTTT; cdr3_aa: CASSSTDTQYF
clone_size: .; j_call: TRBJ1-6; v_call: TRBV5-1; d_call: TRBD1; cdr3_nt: TGCGCCAGCAGCTTGGACGGGACAGGGCAATCACCCCTCCACTTT; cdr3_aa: CASSLDGTGQSPLHF
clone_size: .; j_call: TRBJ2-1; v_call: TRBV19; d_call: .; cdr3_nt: TGTGCCAGTACCCAGGGGTGGAGCTCCTACAATGAGCAGTTCTTC; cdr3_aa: CASTQGWSSYNEQFF
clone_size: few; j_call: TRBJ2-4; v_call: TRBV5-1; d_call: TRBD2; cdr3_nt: TGCGCCAGCAGCTTGGATGGACTAGCTTACATTCAGTACTTC; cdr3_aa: CASSLDGLAYIQYF
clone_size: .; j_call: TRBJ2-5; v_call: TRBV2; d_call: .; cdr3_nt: TGTGCCAGCAGTGGGGCAGGCCTTCAAGAGACCCAGTACTTC; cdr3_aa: CASSGAGLQETQYF
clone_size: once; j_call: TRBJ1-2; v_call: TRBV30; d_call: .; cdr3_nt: TGTGCCTGGAGGGAAGGAACTAATGGCTACACCTTC; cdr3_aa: CAWREGTNGYTF